The rows below give T cell receptor beta chains drawn from one sample of a study of T cell repertoires in cytomegalovirus infection. TCRdb processed the reads anew with MiXCR; each CDR3 protein has one entry. The data contain about 490,000 distinct CDR3 sequences, less than 30% of them singletons. The sample taken for sequencing was PBMCs. The receptors originated from a human donor in good health (CMV status not recorded). Some clones in this sample may be carry-over from other donors' samples. Each CDR3 is given with its conserved first and last residue. The D gene is left open where the match is weak. Size values are once, few and many counts, or a class for expanded clones, and some rows have none.

clone size: NA
D gene: NA
V gene: TRBV19
J gene: TRBJ1-2
CDR3 protein: CASSIEQGAVGYGYTF
CDR3 DNA: TGTGCCAGTAGTATAGAACAGGGTGCGGTTGGCTATGGCTACACCTTC

clone size: few
D gene: NA
V gene: TRBV4-3
J gene: TRBJ2-1
CDR3 protein: CASSQGLTGNSYNEQFF
CDR3 DNA: TGCGCCAGCAGCCAAGGACTAACAGGCAACTCCTACAATGAGCAGTTCTTC

clone size: NA
D gene: NA
V gene: TRBV11-2
J gene: TRBJ1-1
CDR3 protein: CASSLRTVNLNTEAFF
CDR3 DNA: TGTGCCAGCAGCTTAAGGACCGTTAACTTGAACACTGAAGCTTTCTTT

clone size: few
D gene: NA
V gene: TRBV12-3/TRBV12-4
J gene: TRBJ2-5
CDR3 protein: CARRNRGYQETQYF
CDR3 DNA: TGTGCCAGGCGGAATCGAGGTTACCAAGAGACCCAGTACTTC

clone size: many
D gene: NA
V gene: TRBV7-2
J gene: TRBJ2-3
CDR3 protein: CASSPSGITDTQYF
CDR3 DNA: TGTGCCAGCAGCCCCTCCGGAATCACAGATACGCAGTATTTT

clone size: NA
D gene: TRBD1
V gene: TRBV29-1
J gene: TRBJ1-4
CDR3 protein: CSVEDAVRDRGTNEKLFF
CDR3 DNA: TGCAGCGTTGAAGACGCTGTCCGGGACAGGGGGACTAATGAAAAACTGTTTTTT

clone size: NA
D gene: NA
V gene: TRBV19
J gene: TRBJ1-2
CDR3 protein: CASSPPTSYGYTF
CDR3 DNA: TGTGCCAGTAGTCCCCCGACCAGCTATGGCTACACCTTC

clone size: NA
D gene: NA
V gene: TRBV2
J gene: TRBJ1-4
CDR3 protein: CASSVRTVVEKLFF
CDR3 DNA: TGTGCCAGCAGTGTACGGACAGTAGTCGAAAAACTGTTTTTT

clone size: NA
D gene: TRBD1
V gene: TRBV6-8
J gene: TRBJ1-4
CDR3 protein: CASSTTGGNEKLFF
CDR3 DNA: TGTGCCAGCAGTACCACAGGGGGGAATGAAAAACTGTTTTTT

clone size: NA
D gene: NA
V gene: TRBV6-2/TRBV6-3
J gene: TRBJ2-3
CDR3 protein: CASSYPDDTQYF
CDR3 DNA: TGTGCCAGCAGTTACCCGGACGATACGCAGTATTTT

clone size: many
D gene: NA
V gene: TRBV7-8
J gene: TRBJ2-2
CDR3 protein: CASREDRDLNTGELFF
CDR3 DNA: TGTGCCAGCAGAGAAGACCGGGATTTGAACACCGGGGAGCTGTTTTTT

clone size: few
D gene: NA
V gene: TRBV6-2/TRBV6-3
J gene: TRBJ2-5
CDR3 protein: CASSYSTGVETQYF
CDR3 DNA: TGTGCCAGCAGTTACTCGACGGGAGTTGAGACCCAGTACTTC

clone size: few
D gene: NA
V gene: TRBV7-6
J gene: TRBJ2-4
CDR3 protein: CASSLFTGAGNIQYF
CDR3 DNA: TGTGCCAGCAGCCTATTCACCGGGGCGGGAAACATTCAGTACTTC

clone size: NA
D gene: TRBD1
V gene: TRBV28
J gene: TRBJ2-7
CDR3 protein: CASETGGGYEHYF
CDR3 DNA: TGTGCCAGCGAGACAGGGGGAGGGTACGAGCATTACTTC

clone size: many
D gene: NA
V gene: TRBV7-2
J gene: TRBJ1-5
CDR3 protein: CASSSGRWGQPQHF
CDR3 DNA: TGTGCCAGCAGCTCCGGACGGTGGGGTCAGCCCCAGCATTTT

clone size: few
D gene: NA
V gene: TRBV12-3/TRBV12-4
J gene: TRBJ2-5
CDR3 protein: CASSGQFRGETQYF
CDR3 DNA: TGTGCCAGCAGTGGACAGTTTCGGGGAGAGACCCAGTACTTC

clone size: few
D gene: NA
V gene: TRBV7-2
J gene: TRBJ2-6
CDR3 protein: CASSFDFLGANVLTF
CDR3 DNA: TGTGCCAGCAGCTTTGATTTCCTCGGGGCCAACGTCCTGACTTTC

clone size: NA
D gene: TRBD2
V gene: TRBV6-2/TRBV6-3
J gene: TRBJ2-2
CDR3 protein: CASSPGTRSAGELFF
CDR3 DNA: TGTGCCAGCAGCCCCGGGACTAGATCCGCCGGGGAGCTGTTTTTT

clone size: NA
D gene: NA
V gene: TRBV5-6
J gene: TRBJ2-3
CDR3 protein: CASSPGASDTQYF
CDR3 DNA: TGTGCCAGCAGCCCCGGGGCCTCCGATACGCAGTATTTT

clone size: many
D gene: TRBD2
V gene: TRBV7-2
J gene: TRBJ2-5
CDR3 protein: CASSPTAGGRETQYF
CDR3 DNA: TGTGCCAGCAGCCCCACAGCGGGAGGTCGTGAGACCCAGTACTTC

clone size: many
D gene: NA
V gene: TRBV4-1
J gene: TRBJ2-7
CDR3 protein: CASSQGKTASYEQYF
CDR3 DNA: TGCGCCAGCAGCCAAGGAAAAACCGCTTCCTACGAGCAGTACTTC

clone size: few
D gene: NA
V gene: TRBV9
J gene: TRBJ2-1
CDR3 protein: CASSVAMDDEQFF
CDR3 DNA: TGTGCCAGCAGCGTAGCTATGGATGATGAGCAGTTCTTC

clone size: NA
D gene: TRBD1
V gene: TRBV28
J gene: TRBJ2-1
CDR3 protein: CASSPRTGAYNEQFF
CDR3 DNA: TGTGCCAGCAGTCCTCGGACAGGGGCATACAATGAGCAGTTCTTC

clone size: few
D gene: TRBD1
V gene: TRBV12-3/TRBV12-4
J gene: TRBJ2-5
CDR3 protein: CASSFKRGRQETQYF
CDR3 DNA: TGTGCCAGCAGTTTTAAAAGGGGGCGGCAAGAGACCCAGTACTTC

clone size: many
D gene: TRBD1
V gene: TRBV6-5
J gene: TRBJ2-2
CDR3 protein: CASSTWTGNTGELFF
CDR3 DNA: TGTGCCAGCAGTACCTGGACAGGGAACACCGGGGAGCTGTTTTTT

clone size: few
D gene: NA
V gene: TRBV24-1
J gene: TRBJ2-1
CDR3 protein: CATSDPGNSYNEQFF
CDR3 DNA: TGTGCCACCAGTGATCCAGGGAATTCCTACAATGAGCAGTTCTTC

clone size: few
D gene: TRBD2
V gene: TRBV4-3
J gene: TRBJ2-3
CDR3 protein: CASSQDPSGARTDTQYF
CDR3 DNA: TGCGCCAGCAGCCAAGATCCGAGCGGGGCCCGCACAGATACGCAGTATTTT

clone size: NA
D gene: TRBD2
V gene: TRBV19
J gene: TRBJ2-5
CDR3 protein: CASSIEVAGERETQYF
CDR3 DNA: TGTGCCAGTAGTATTGAGGTAGCGGGAGAACGTGAGACCCAGTACTTC

clone size: many
D gene: NA
V gene: TRBV7-2
J gene: TRBJ2-3
CDR3 protein: CASSAGSGDTQYF
CDR3 DNA: TGTGCCAGCAGCGCAGGCTCCGGGGATACGCAGTATTTT

clone size: once
D gene: NA
V gene: TRBV5-1
J gene: TRBJ1-3
CDR3 protein: CASSLESDRRNTIYF
CDR3 DNA: TGCGCCAGCAGCTTGGAATCGGACAGAAGAAACACCATATATTTT

clone size: NA
D gene: TRBD2
V gene: TRBV30
J gene: TRBJ2-2
CDR3 protein: CAWRRLAANTGELFF
CDR3 DNA: TGTGCCTGGAGGCGACTAGCGGCGAACACCGGGGAGCTGTTTTTT

clone size: NA
D gene: TRBD1
V gene: TRBV27
J gene: TRBJ1-1
CDR3 protein: CASSFLQGSNTEAFF
CDR3 DNA: TGTGCCAGCAGTTTCCTACAGGGGAGCAACACTGAAGCTTTCTTT

clone size: NA
D gene: TRBD1
V gene: TRBV29-1
J gene: TRBJ2-1
CDR3 protein: CSVVDRGGRLGYYNEQFF
CDR3 DNA: TGCAGCGTTGTTGACAGGGGAGGAAGGCTGGGCTACTACAATGAGCAGTTCTTC

clone size: NA
D gene: NA
V gene: TRBV29-1
J gene: TRBJ1-4
CDR3 protein: CSVAAANEKLFF
CDR3 DNA: TGCAGCGTTGCGGCAGCTAATGAAAAACTGTTTTTT

clone size: few
D gene: NA
V gene: TRBV12-5
J gene: TRBJ2-5
CDR3 protein: CASGIASSLGGTQYF
CDR3 DNA: TGTGCTAGTGGGATAGCATCGTCCCTCGGAGGGACCCAGTACTTC

clone size: few
D gene: TRBD2
V gene: TRBV6-2/TRBV6-3
J gene: TRBJ2-3
CDR3 protein: CASGIAGGDTDTQYF
CDR3 DNA: TGTGCCAGCGGAATAGCGGGAGGCGACACAGATACGCAGTATTTT

clone size: NA
D gene: NA
V gene: TRBV7-2
J gene: TRBJ2-1
CDR3 protein: CASSFMVGNEQFF
CDR3 DNA: TGTGCCAGCAGCTTCATGGTGGGGAATGAGCAGTTCTTC

clone size: NA
D gene: TRBD2
V gene: TRBV6-2/TRBV6-3
J gene: TRBJ2-1
CDR3 protein: CASSYSMREYEQFF
CDR3 DNA: TGTGCCAGCAGTTACTCGATGCGGGAGTATGAGCAGTTCTTC

clone size: NA
D gene: NA
V gene: TRBV6-8
J gene: TRBJ1-4
CDR3 protein: CASAKERGRREKLFF
CDR3 DNA: TGTGCCAGCGCCAAAGAGAGGGGACGACGTGAAAAACTGTTTTTT

clone size: few
D gene: NA
V gene: TRBV2
J gene: TRBJ1-1
CDR3 protein: CASVRDGNTEAFF
CDR3 DNA: TGTGCCAGCGTCCGGGACGGGAACACTGAAGCTTTCTTT

clone size: few
D gene: NA
V gene: TRBV24-1
J gene: TRBJ2-1
CDR3 protein: CATSAGFHNEQFF
CDR3 DNA: TGTGCCACCAGTGCCGGCTTTCACAATGAGCAGTTCTTC

clone size: many
D gene: TRBD1
V gene: TRBV7-8
J gene: TRBJ2-5
CDR3 protein: CASSSRTGGIETQYF
CDR3 DNA: TGTGCCAGCAGCTCCCGGACAGGGGGTATAGAGACCCAGTACTTC

clone size: NA
D gene: TRBD2
V gene: TRBV24-1
J gene: TRBJ2-3
CDR3 protein: CATSSTSGRTDTQYF
CDR3 DNA: TGTGCCACCAGTTCTACTAGCGGACGCACAGATACGCAGTATTTT

clone size: NA
D gene: NA
V gene: TRBV15
J gene: TRBJ2-5
CDR3 protein: CATSRGFRGSGETQYF
CDR3 DNA: TGTGCCACCAGCAGGGGGTTCCGGGGATCGGGGGAGACCCAGTACTTC

clone size: NA
D gene: NA
V gene: TRBV6-8
J gene: TRBJ2-1
CDR3 protein: CASSPKRDPREWQFF
CDR3 DNA: TGTGCCAGCAGTCCGAAACGGGACCCGAGAGAATGGCAGTTCTTC

clone size: few
D gene: NA
V gene: TRBV19
J gene: TRBJ1-4
CDR3 protein: CASSTGTLRGELFF
CDR3 DNA: TGTGCCAGTAGTACCGGGACACTTAGGGGGGAACTGTTTTTT

clone size: NA
D gene: NA
V gene: TRBV7-6
J gene: TRBJ2-2
CDR3 protein: CASSPTQGAGFSGELFF
CDR3 DNA: TGTGCCAGCAGCCCTACACAGGGAGCTGGCTTTTCCGGGGAGCTGTTTTTT

clone size: NA
D gene: TRBD1
V gene: TRBV20-1
J gene: TRBJ1-5
CDR3 protein: CSARDRRDSWNQPQHF
CDR3 DNA: TGCAGTGCTAGAGATCGACGGGACAGCTGGAATCAGCCCCAGCATTTT

clone size: NA
D gene: NA
V gene: TRBV4-1
J gene: TRBJ1-2
CDR3 protein: CASSQDPGPPAANYGYTF
CDR3 DNA: TGCGCCAGCAGCCAAGATCCAGGGCCCCCGGCGGCTAACTATGGCTACACCTTC

clone size: few
D gene: NA
V gene: TRBV30
J gene: TRBJ2-1
CDR3 protein: CAWSVMDGNEQFF
CDR3 DNA: TGTGCCTGGAGTGTTATGGACGGCAATGAGCAGTTCTTC

clone size: NA
D gene: NA
V gene: TRBV5-4
J gene: TRBJ2-7
CDR3 protein: CASSLENEQYF
CDR3 DNA: TGTGCCAGCAGCTTGGAAAACGAGCAGTACTTC

clone size: NA
D gene: NA
V gene: TRBV27
J gene: TRBJ1-2
CDR3 protein: CASSLNSGHGYTF
CDR3 DNA: TGTGCCAGCAGTTTGAATTCGGGGCATGGCTACACCTTC

clone size: NA
D gene: NA
V gene: TRBV12-3/TRBV12-4
J gene: TRBJ2-2
CDR3 protein: CASSSQGRRSTGELFF
CDR3 DNA: TGTGCCAGCAGCTCACAAGGGCGACGGAGCACCGGGGAGCTGTTTTTT

clone size: few
D gene: TRBD2
V gene: TRBV20-1
J gene: TRBJ2-3
CDR3 protein: CSATGTSGRADTQYF
CDR3 DNA: TGCAGTGCAACCGGGACTAGCGGGAGGGCAGATACGCAGTATTTT

clone size: few
D gene: NA
V gene: TRBV5-1
J gene: TRBJ1-1
CDR3 protein: CASYRAEGTEAFF
CDR3 DNA: TGCGCCAGTTACAGGGCCGAGGGCACTGAAGCTTTCTTT

clone size: many
D gene: TRBD2
V gene: TRBV7-2
J gene: TRBJ2-1
CDR3 protein: CASSLAGTSGPTPLCNEQFF
CDR3 DNA: TGTGCCAGCAGCTTAGCTGGGACTAGCGGGCCCACGCCGCTTTGCAATGAGCAGTTCTTC